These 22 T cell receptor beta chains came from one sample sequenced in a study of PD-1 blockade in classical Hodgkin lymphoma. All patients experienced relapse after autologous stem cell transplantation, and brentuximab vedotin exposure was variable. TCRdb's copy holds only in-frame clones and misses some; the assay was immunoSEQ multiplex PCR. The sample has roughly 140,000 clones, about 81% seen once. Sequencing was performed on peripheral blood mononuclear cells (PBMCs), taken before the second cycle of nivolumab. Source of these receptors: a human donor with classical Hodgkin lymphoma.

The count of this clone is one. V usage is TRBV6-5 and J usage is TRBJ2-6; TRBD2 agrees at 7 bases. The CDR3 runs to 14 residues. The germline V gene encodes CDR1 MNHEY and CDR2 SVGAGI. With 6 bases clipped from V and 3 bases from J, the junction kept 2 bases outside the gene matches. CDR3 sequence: CASSREGGANVLTF. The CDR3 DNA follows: TGTGCCAGCAGCAGGGAGGGTGGGGCCAACGTCCTGACTTTC.

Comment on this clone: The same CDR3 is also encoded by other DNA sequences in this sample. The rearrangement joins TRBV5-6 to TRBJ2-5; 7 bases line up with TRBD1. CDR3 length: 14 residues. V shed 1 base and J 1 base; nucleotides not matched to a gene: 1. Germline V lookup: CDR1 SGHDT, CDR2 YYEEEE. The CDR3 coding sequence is TGTGCCAGCAGCTTGAGGGACAGCCAAGAGACCCAGTACTTC. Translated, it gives CASSLRDSQETQYF.

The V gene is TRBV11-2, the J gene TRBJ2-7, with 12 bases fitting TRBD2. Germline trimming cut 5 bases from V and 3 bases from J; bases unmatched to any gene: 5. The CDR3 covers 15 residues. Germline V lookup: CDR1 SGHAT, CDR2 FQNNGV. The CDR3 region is CASSHTSGGLYEQYF. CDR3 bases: TGTGCCAGCAGCCACACTAGCGGGGGGCTCTACGAGCAGTACTTC.

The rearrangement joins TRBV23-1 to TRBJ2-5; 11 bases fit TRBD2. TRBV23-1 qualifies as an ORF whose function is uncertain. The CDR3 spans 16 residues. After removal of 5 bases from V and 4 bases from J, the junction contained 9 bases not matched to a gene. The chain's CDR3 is CASSGGLAEPPETQYF. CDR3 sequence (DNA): TGCGCCAGCAGTGGGGGACTAGCGGAGCCCCCAGAGACCCAGTACTTC.

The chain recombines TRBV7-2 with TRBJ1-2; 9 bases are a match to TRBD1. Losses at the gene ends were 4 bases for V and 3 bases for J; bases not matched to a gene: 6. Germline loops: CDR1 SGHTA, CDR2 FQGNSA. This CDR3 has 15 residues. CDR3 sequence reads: CASSWDRDGYYGYTF. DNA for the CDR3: TGTGCCAGCAGCTGGGACAGGGATGGATACTATGGCTACACCTTC.

In DNA form, the CDR3 reads TGTGCCAGCAGTCGCAGGGGTAGCTCCTACGAGCAGTACTTC. Encoded protein: CASSRRGSSYEQYF. The V call is TRBV6-6, the J call TRBJ2-7, with D maybe TRBD1 (6 bases). The CDR3 runs to 14 residues. Trimming took off 5 bases at V and 0 bases at J, with 11 bases between the two ends. Germline-derived CDR1 and CDR2 are MNHNY and SVGAGI (reference sequence).

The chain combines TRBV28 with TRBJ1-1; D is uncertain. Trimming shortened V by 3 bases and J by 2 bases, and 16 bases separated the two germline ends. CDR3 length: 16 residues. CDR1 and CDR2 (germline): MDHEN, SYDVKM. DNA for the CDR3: TGTGCCAGCAGTTTTAGAATCGTTGGGGTTAACACTGAAGCTTTCTTT. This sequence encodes CASSFRIVGVNTEAFF.

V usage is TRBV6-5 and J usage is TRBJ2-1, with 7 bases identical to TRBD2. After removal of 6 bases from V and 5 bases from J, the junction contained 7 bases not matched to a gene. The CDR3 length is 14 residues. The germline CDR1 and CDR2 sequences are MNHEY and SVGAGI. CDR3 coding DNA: TGTGCCAGCAGGGGGCGGGGGACCCACAATGAGCAGTTCTTC. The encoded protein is CASRGRGTHNEQFF.

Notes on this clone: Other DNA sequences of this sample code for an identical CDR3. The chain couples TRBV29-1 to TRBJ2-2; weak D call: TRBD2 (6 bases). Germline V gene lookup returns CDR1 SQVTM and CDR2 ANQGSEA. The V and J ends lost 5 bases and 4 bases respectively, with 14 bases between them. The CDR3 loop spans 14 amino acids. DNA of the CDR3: TGCAGCGTTTCAGGACGGGGAGGCACCGGGGAGCTGTTTTTT. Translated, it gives CSVSGRGGTGELFF.

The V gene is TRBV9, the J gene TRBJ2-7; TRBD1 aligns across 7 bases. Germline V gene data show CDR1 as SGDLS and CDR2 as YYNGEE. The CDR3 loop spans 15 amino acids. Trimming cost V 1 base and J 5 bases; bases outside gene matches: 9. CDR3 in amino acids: CASSVLSTGVHEQYF. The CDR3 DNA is TGTGCCAGCAGCGTACTAAGCACAGGGGTCCACGAGCAGTACTTC.

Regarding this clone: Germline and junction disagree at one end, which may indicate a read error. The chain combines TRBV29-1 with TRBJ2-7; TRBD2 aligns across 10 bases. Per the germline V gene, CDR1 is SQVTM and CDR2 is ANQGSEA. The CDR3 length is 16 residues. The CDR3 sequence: CSVDLSTSGFSHEQYF. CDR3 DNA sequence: TGCAGCGTTGATCTTTCGACTAGCGGGTTCTCCCACGAGCAGTACTTC.

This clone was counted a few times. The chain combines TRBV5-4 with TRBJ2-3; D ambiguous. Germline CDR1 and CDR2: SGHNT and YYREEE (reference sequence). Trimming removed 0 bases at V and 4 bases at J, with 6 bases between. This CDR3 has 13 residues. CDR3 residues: CASSLDFPDTQYF. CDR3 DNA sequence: TGTGCCAGCAGCTTGGACTTCCCAGATACGCAGTATTTT. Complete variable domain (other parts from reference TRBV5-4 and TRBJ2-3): ETGVTQSPTHLIKTRGQQVTLRCSSQSGHNTVSWYQQALGQGPQFIFQYYREEENGRGNFPPRFSGLQFPNYSSELNVNALELDDSALYLCASSLDFPDTQYFGPGTRLTVL.

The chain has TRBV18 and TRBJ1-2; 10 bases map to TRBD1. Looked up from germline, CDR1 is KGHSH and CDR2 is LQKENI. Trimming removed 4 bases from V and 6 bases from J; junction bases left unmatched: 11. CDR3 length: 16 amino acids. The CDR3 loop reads CASSQLPGQGKDGYTF. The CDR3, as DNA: TGTGCCAGCTCACAACTCCCGGGACAGGGGAAGGATGGCTACACCTTC.

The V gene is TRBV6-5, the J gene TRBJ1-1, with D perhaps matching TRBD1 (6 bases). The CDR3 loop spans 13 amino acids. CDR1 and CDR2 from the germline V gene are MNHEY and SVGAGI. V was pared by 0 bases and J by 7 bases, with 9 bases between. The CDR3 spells CASSYSGADEAFF. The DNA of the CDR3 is TGTGCCAGCAGTTACTCGGGGGCAGATGAAGCTTTCTTT.

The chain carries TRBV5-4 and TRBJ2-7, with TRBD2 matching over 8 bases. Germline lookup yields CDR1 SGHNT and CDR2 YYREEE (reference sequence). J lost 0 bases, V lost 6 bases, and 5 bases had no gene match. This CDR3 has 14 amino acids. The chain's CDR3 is CASNAGGGSYEQYF. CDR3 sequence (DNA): TGTGCCAGCAACGCCGGGGGGGGCTCCTACGAGCAGTACTTC.

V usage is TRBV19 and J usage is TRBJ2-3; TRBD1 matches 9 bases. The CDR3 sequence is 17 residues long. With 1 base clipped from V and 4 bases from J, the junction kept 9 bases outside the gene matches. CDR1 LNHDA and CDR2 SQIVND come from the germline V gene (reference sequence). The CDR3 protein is CASSIVLADRGPDTQYF. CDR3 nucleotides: TGTGCCAGTAGTATAGTACTGGCGGACAGGGGCCCAGATACGCAGTATTTT.

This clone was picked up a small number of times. CDR3 DNA sequence: TGTGCCAGCAGCTACTCTAGGGGGGATCAGCCCCAGCATTTT. This sequence encodes CASSYSRGDQPQHF. The V and J genes are TRBV21-1 and TRBJ1-5. TRBV21-1 counts as a pseudogene. The CDR3 is 14 residues long.

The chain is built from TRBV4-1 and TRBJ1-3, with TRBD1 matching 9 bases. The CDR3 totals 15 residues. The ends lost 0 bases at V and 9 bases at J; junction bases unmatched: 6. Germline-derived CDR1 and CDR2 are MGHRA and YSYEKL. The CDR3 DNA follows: TGCGCCAGCAGCCAAGATCATCGGACAGGGGCCACCATATATTTT. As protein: CASSQDHRTGATIYF.

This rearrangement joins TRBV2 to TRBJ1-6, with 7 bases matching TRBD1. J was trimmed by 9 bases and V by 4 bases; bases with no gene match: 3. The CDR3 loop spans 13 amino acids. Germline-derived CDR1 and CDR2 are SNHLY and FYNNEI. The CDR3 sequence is CASSGGQPSPLHF. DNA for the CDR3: TGTGCCAGCAGTGGGGGACAGCCTTCACCCCTCCACTTT.

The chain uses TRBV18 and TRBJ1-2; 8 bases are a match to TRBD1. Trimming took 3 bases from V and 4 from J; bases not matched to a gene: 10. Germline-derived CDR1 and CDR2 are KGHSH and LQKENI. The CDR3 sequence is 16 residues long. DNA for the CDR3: TGTGCCAGCTCACCCCCAGGCAGGGGGCAATTCTATGGCTACACCTTC. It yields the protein CASSPPGRGQFYGYTF.

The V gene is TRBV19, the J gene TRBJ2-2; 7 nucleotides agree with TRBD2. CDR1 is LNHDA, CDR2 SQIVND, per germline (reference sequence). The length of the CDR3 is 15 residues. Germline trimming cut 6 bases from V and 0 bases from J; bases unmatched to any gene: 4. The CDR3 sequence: CASRWAGANTGELFF. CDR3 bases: TGTGCCAGTAGATGGGCGGGAGCGAACACCGGGGAGCTGTTTTTT.

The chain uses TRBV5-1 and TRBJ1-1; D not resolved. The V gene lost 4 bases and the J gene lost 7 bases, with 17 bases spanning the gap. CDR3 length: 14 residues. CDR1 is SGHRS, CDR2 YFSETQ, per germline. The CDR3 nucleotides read TGCGCCAGCAGCCTAGGAGGGTCAACCGGTGAAGCTTTCTTT. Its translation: CASSLGGSTGEAFF. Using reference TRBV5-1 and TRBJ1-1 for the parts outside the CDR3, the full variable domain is KAGVTQTPRYLIKTRGQQVTLSCSPISGHRSVSWYQQTPGQGLQFLFEYFSETQRNKGNFPGRFSGRQFSNSRSEMNVSTLELGDSALYLCASSLGGSTGEAFFGQGTRLTVV.